These 15 T cell receptor beta chains came from one sample sequenced in a study of early T cells in non-severe SARS-CoV-2 infection. MiXCR, applied by TCRdb to the 5' RACE reads, yields one record per CDR3 protein. The top ten hold around a fifth of the sample, which has around 49,000 distinct CDR3 sequences, around a tenth seen once. Sample: whole blood. These TCRs come from an adult who was a healthcare worker with PCR-confirmed SARS-CoV-2 infection or an uninfected control (not recorded which).

V gene TRBV7-9 combines with J gene TRBJ2-1, with D possibly TRBD2 on 5 matching bases. Trimming took 11 bases from V and 2 from J, leaving 16 bases between them. The germline V gene has CDR1 SEHNR and CDR2 FQNEAQ (reference sequence). The CDR3 length is 14 residues. The CDR3 nucleotides are TGTGCCTGCGGCGTGGGAGAACCCTACAATGAGCAGTTCTTC. This codes for CACGVGEPYNEQFF.

This clonotype was observed at least ten times. The rearrangement links TRBV4-2 to TRBJ1-4; D remains unclear. This CDR3 has 21 residues. Per germline, CDR1 LGHNA and CDR2 YNFKEQ. V gave up 4 bases and J gave up 6 bases, with 33 bases separating them. The DNA of the CDR3 is TGTGCCAGCAGCCCGCTCACCCCCGATTTCTCCGGGTATGGGTTTGATGAAAAACTGTTTTTT. This sequence encodes CASSPLTPDFSGYGFDEKLFF.

There are many counts of this clonotype. This chain uses TRBV28 with TRBJ1-2, with a weak D call TRBD1 (5 bases). The germline V and J ends were trimmed by 3 bases and 4 bases, with 12 bases remaining between them. CDR1 is MDHEN and CDR2 is SYDVKM in the germline V gene. The CDR3 extends over 14 amino acids. CDR3 region: CASSFPRQIYGYTF. The CDR3 bases are TGTGCCAGCAGTTTCCCCCGACAGATCTATGGCTACACCTTC.

The table lists this clonotype with many counts. The CDR3 bases are TGCGCCAGCTCTCGGGGGGAAGATGGAGAGACCCAGTACTTC. Translated: CASSRGEDGETQYF. The chain joins TRBV5-1 to TRBJ2-5, with 7 positions matching TRBD2. Germline V CDR1 and CDR2: SGHRS, YFSETQ. The CDR3 spans 14 residues. Trimming at V came to 7 bases and at J to 4 bases, leaving 10 bases not matched to a gene.

This clonotype has at least ten counts. V usage is TRBV7-2 and J usage is TRBJ1-1; possibly TRBD1 for D (5 bases). This CDR3 comprises 11 residues. The ends were cut back, 1 base at V and 12 bases at J, with 9 bases in the middle. Germline values: CDR1 SGHTA, CDR2 FQGNSA. The CDR3 coding sequence is TGTGCCAGCAGCTTAGACTGGACATCTTTCTTT. This encodes CASSLDWTSFF.

This clonotype has just a few counts. This sequence joins TRBV28 and TRBJ2-1; D unresolved. The CDR3 contains 15 residues. Per the germline V gene, CDR1 is MDHEN and CDR2 is SYDVKM. The V gene lost 3 bases and the J gene lost 6 bases, with 15 bases spanning the gap. The CDR3 DNA reads TGTGCCAGCAGTTTTGAGAAAGGGCTCGCCAATGAGCAGTTCTTC. This encodes CASSFEKGLANEQFF.

Comments on this clonotype: A clone one base away is much larger, so this may be a read error. The chain uses TRBV6-5 and TRBJ1-2, with D hard to call. CDR1 is MNHEY and CDR2 is SVGAGI in the germline V gene. V was shortened by 2 bases and J by 7 bases, with 20 bases between the two germline ends. The CDR3 spans 16 residues. CDR3 coding DNA: TGTGCCAGCAGTTACAATACACCGGTGGGGTTTAGTGGCTACACCTTC. It specifies CASSYNTPVGFSGYTF.

V is TRBV2 and J is TRBJ2-1; 7 nucleotides agree with TRBD1. V shed 9 bases and J 5 bases; nucleotides not matched to a gene: 4. This CDR3 comprises 12 residues. In germline, CDR1 is SNHLY, CDR2 FYNNEI. As DNA, the CDR3 is TGTGCCAGAGGACAGGACCACAATGAGCAGTTCTTC. It encodes CARGQDHNEQFF.

This chain uses TRBV6-2 or TRBV6-3 with TRBJ1-5, with a weak D call TRBD1 (6 bases). V was trimmed by 5 bases and J by 2 bases, leaving 22 bases between them. This CDR3 is 18 amino acids long. From germline, CDR1 is MNHEY and CDR2 SVGEGT. CDR3 sequence reads: CASSHGGRGTNGNQPQHF. The CDR3 region has the DNA TGTGCCAGCAGTCACGGGGGCAGGGGTACGAACGGCAATCAGCCCCAGCATTTT.

This clonotype occurred a few times. The chain recombines TRBV9 with TRBJ1-2, with D possibly matching TRBD1 (6 bases). Germline CDR1 reads SGDLS; CDR2 reads YYNGEE. Deletions cut 0 bases from V and 3 bases from J, with 12 bases between. This CDR3 contains 15 residues. CDR3 residues: CASSVAGGADYGYTF. In DNA, the CDR3 is TGTGCCAGCAGCGTAGCGGGGGGCGCGGACTATGGCTACACCTTC.

This clonotype came up many times. The CDR3 coding sequence is TGTGCCAGCAGTTCCAGGACGCGGAGCGTGACGAACACTGAAGCTTTCTTT. Its translation: CASSSRTRSVTNTEAFF. V and J are TRBV27 and TRBJ1-1; no clear D gene. V lost 4 bases to trimming and J lost 1 base, with 19 bases between them. Per germline, CDR1 MNHEY and CDR2 SMNVEV (reference sequence). This CDR3 has 17 amino acids.

This clonotype was counted only a few times. The chain carries TRBV30 and TRBJ2-1; 12 positions agree with TRBD2. V lost 1 base, J lost 2 bases, and 3 bases stayed unmatched. In germline, CDR1 is GTSNPN, CDR2 SVGIG (reference sequence). The CDR3 is made up of 16 amino acids. The CDR3 loop reads CAWSGLAGVTYNEQFF. CDR3 coding DNA: TGTGCCTGGAGTGGACTAGCGGGAGTGACCTACAATGAGCAGTTCTTC. The variable domain in full, completed from reference TRBV30 and TRBJ2-1, reads SQTIHQWPATLVQPVGSPLSLECTVEGTSNPNLYWYRQAAGRGLQLLFYSVGIGQISSEVPQNLSASRPQDRQFILSSKKLLLSDSGFYLCAWSGLAGVTYNEQFFGPGTRLTVL.

This clonotype was seen many times. This chain connects TRBV20-1 to TRBJ1-1, with 7 bases lining up with TRBD1. Per germline, CDR1 DFQATT and CDR2 SNEGSKA (reference sequence). J lost 0 bases, V lost 5 bases, and 15 bases had no gene match. The CDR3 sequence is 17 residues long. This CDR3 is CSALQGGKVEVNTEAFF. CDR3 bases: TGCAGTGCTCTCCAGGGGGGGAAAGTTGAGGTGAACACTGAAGCTTTCTTT.

This clonotype occurred a few times. The chain uses TRBV5-5 and TRBJ2-7; D assignment may be TRBD1 or TRBD2 (5 bases each). V lost 0 bases and J lost 6, with 16 bases in between. The CDR3 totals 15 residues. Germline values: CDR1 SGHKS, CDR2 YYEKEE (reference sequence). CDR3 loop: CASSLVRGPTLEQYF. CDR3 DNA sequence: TGTGCCAGCAGCTTGGTCCGGGGCCCTACGCTCGAGCAGTACTTC.

There are many counts of this clonotype. The CDR3 loop is CASSESRGFQPQHF. The CDR3 DNA reads as TGTGCCAGCAGTGAATCGAGGGGCTTTCAGCCCCAGCATTTT. The gene calls are TRBV2 and TRBJ1-5, with D maybe TRBD1 (5 bases). Trimming took off 2 bases at V and 6 bases at J, with 11 bases between the two ends. CDR3 length: 14 residues. CDR1 and CDR2 (germline): SNHLY, FYNNEI.